This T cell receptor beta chain was profiled in a study of CD8+ T cells in alopecia areata. Whole-study context: Treated patients swallowed 5 to 10 mg of oral tofacitinib twice daily.

Germline V gives CDR1 SGHNT, CDR2 YYREEE (reference sequence). This CDR3 contains 16 residues. The V gene end was trimmed by 4 bases and the J gene end by 7 bases; junction bases not matched to a gene: 10. Extracted RNA was reverse transcribed into cDNA, the sequencing template. TCRdb's table, derived via immunoSEQ multiplex PCR, lists solely in-frame clones and lacks some. This sample has some 240,000 clones, with about 53% found just once. Lesional scalp punch biopsies and peripheral blood were collected from alopecia areata patients. The sample consisted of CD4+ T cells sorted from blood, taken at week 0. The chain uses TRBV5-4 and TRBJ2-2; 10 bases are shared with TRBD2. The clonotype originates from a human donor with alopecia areata. CDR3 coding DNA: TGTGCCAGCAGCACAAAGCGGGAGGGCCTAGGCGGGGAGCTGTTTTTT. Translation: CASSTKREGLGGELFF.